This T cell receptor (beta chain) was identified in a study of blood T cell repertoires in COVID-19. As for the study in general: Sources were T cells, B-cell-depleted T cells, or PBMCs; the material itself was cDNA or gDNA.

The method was immunoSEQ multiplex PCR; TCRdb's version includes in-frame clones alone and lacks a portion of them. The data show around 79,000 clones, with approximately 80% seen just once and about 6.5% held by the top ten. The sequence came from a woman in her sixties or seventies with acute or convalescent COVID-19. The sequenced sample consisted of peripheral blood.

The CDR3 protein is CASTIYRRGEQYF. CDR3 DNA sequence: TGTGCCAGCACCATTTACAGAAGGGGCGAGCAGTACTTC. V and J are TRBV28 and TRBJ2-7; D is perhaps TRBD1 (5 bases). The CDR3 has 13 amino acids. Germline CDR1 and CDR2: MDHEN and SYDVKM. V lost 7 bases and J lost 6, with 16 bases in between.